The sequence of this T cell receptor beta chain was determined in a study of cytomegalovirus exposure and HLA in healthy donors. Broader study findings: CMV serostatus was the sole immune exposure information available. Looking again later, the authors saw that most CMV-associated TCR beta chains seemed HLA-restricted.

As for this clone: Its antigen is not known.

Germline-derived CDR1 and CDR2 are SGHVS and FNYEAQ. Deletions cut 5 bases from V and 5 bases from J, with 12 bases between. This CDR3 is built from 14 residues. PCR used 60 Vbeta primers and 13 Jbeta primers. This table comes from immunoSEQ multiplex PCR, and its TCRdb copy is limited to in-frame clones, with some not included. In total, the table holds about 92,000 clones. What was sequenced was PBMCs. The rearrangement joins TRBV7-6 to TRBJ2-2, with D tentatively TRBD1 (7 bases). The receptor's source is a man aged 45 to 65 in good health and CMV-seropositive. CDR3 in DNA: TGTGCCAGCAGCCAGGGGGGCGGGACCGGGGAGCTGTTTTTT. Its protein product is CASSQGGGTGELFF.